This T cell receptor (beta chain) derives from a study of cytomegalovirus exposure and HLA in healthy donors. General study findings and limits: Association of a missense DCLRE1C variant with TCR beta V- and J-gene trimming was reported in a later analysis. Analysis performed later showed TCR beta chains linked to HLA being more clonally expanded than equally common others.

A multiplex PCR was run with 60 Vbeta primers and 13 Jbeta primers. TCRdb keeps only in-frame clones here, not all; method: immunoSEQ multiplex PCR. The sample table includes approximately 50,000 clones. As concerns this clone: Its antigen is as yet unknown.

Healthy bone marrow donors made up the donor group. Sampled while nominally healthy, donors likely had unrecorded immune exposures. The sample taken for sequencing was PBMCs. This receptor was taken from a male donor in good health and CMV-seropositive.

The CDR3 bases are TGTGCCAGCAGCACTTACCCGGGAAACACTGAAGCTTTCTTT. Residues: CASSTYPGNTEAFF. The rearrangement joins TRBV5-6 to TRBJ1-1; no clear D. Germline-derived CDR1 and CDR2 are SGHDT and YYEEEE. V lost 4 bases to trimming and J lost 2 bases, with 12 bases between them. The CDR3 loop spans 14 amino acids.